These 19 T cell receptor beta chains originate from one sample sequenced in a study of cytomegalovirus exposure and HLA in healthy donors. It was with 60 Vbeta and 13 Jbeta primers that the PCR ran. Method: immunoSEQ multiplex PCR; TCRdb's copy keeps in-frame clones and lacks some. In all, the sample yields 180,000 or so clones. Sequencing was done on a sample of PBMCs. The source is a woman between 18 and 29 years old in good health and CMV-seropositive.

This chain connects TRBV2 to TRBJ1-2; possible D gene TRBD1, 5 bases. Trimming took 5 bases from V and 8 from J, leaving 15 bases between them. Germline CDR1 reads SNHLY; CDR2 reads FYNNEI. The CDR3 consists of 13 residues. Here the CDR3 reads CASSSRREGGYTF. The CDR3, as DNA: TGTGCCAGCAGTTCCCGACGGGAGGGGGGCTACACCTTC. Using reference TRBV2 and TRBJ1-2 for the parts outside the CDR3, the full variable domain is EPEVTQTPSHQVTQMGQEVILRCVPISNHLYFYWYRQILGQKVEFLVSFYNNEISEKSEIFDDQFSVERPDGSNFTLKIRSTKLEDSAMYFCASSSRREGGYTFGSGTRLTVV.

This chain links TRBV5-5 with TRBJ1-5; tentatively, D is TRBD1 (6 bases). Germline CDR1 reads SGHKS; CDR2 reads YYEKEE (reference sequence). The V gene lost 3 bases and the J gene lost 2 bases, with 24 bases spanning the gap. The CDR3 loop spans 19 amino acids. The CDR3 is CASSSHGSRGGSGNQPQHF. CDR3 bases: TGTGCCAGCAGCTCCCACGGCAGCAGGGGCGGGTCAGGCAATCAGCCCCAGCATTTT.

The chain recombines TRBV4-3 with TRBJ2-3, with 9 bases matching TRBD2. CDR3 length: 17 residues. The J segment lost 0 bases and the V segment lost 0 bases, leaving 4 bases of the junction unmatched. Per the germline V gene, CDR1 is LGHNA and CDR2 is YSLEER. In nucleotides, the CDR3 is TGCGCCAGCAGCCAAGATCTTACTAGCGGGAGCACAGATACGCAGTATTTT. Translating gives CASSQDLTSGSTDTQYF.

V gene TRBV30 combines with J gene TRBJ2-3; a possible D gene is TRBD2 (6 bases). The CDR3 length is 15 residues. Per germline, CDR1 GTSNPN and CDR2 SVGIG (reference sequence). The germline V and J ends were trimmed by 3 bases and 4 bases, with 17 bases remaining between them. The CDR3 is CAWRKWGVSPDTQYF. DNA of the CDR3: TGTGCCTGGAGGAAGTGGGGGGTTTCTCCAGATACGCAGTATTTT.

The V gene is TRBV7-2, the J gene TRBJ1-6, with D hard to call. CDR1 SGHTA and CDR2 FQGNSA come from the germline V gene. Trimming took off 0 bases at V and 6 bases at J, with 9 bases between the two ends. The CDR3 has 15 amino acids. CDR3 sequence (DNA): TGTGCCAGCAGCTTAGCGCCGGGGAGTAATTCACCCCTCCACTTT. Protein: CASSLAPGSNSPLHF. The complete variable domain, with remaining parts taken from reference TRBV7-2 and TRBJ1-6, reads GAGVSQSPSNKVTEKGKDVELRCDPISGHTALYWYRQSLGQGLEFLIYFQGNSAPDKSGLPSDRFSAERTGGSVSTLTIQRTQQEDSAVYLCASSLAPGSNSPLHFGNGTRLTVT.

The chain has TRBV7-2 and TRBJ1-1; D may be TRBD1 (5 bases). Germline CDR1 and CDR2: SGHTA and FQGNSA. The CDR3 loop spans 15 amino acids. Trimming cost V 5 bases and J 4 bases, with 17 bases left between them. CDR3 DNA: TGTGCCAGCAGCAGGACCGCCCAGCAGGGCACTGAAGCTTTCTTT. Amino acid sequence: CASSRTAQQGTEAFF. Full variable domain (remainder filled in from reference TRBV7-2 and TRBJ1-1): GAGVSQSPSNKVTEKGKDVELRCDPISGHTALYWYRQSLGQGLEFLIYFQGNSAPDKSGLPSDRFSAERTGGSVSTLTIQRTQQEDSAVYLCASSRTAQQGTEAFFGQGTRLTVV.

This chain uses TRBV7-9 with TRBJ1-1; D is unresolved. The CDR3 is made up of 13 amino acids. The V gene's germline CDR1 is SEHNR and CDR2 FQNEAQ (reference sequence). The V end was cut by 7 bases, the J end by 1 base, with 10 bases between. The CDR3 loop is CASTQTGNTEAFF. CDR3 nucleotide sequence: TGTGCCAGCACCCAAACGGGGAACACTGAAGCTTTCTTT.

The V call is TRBV7-6, the J call TRBJ2-1; 11 nucleotides match TRBD2. V shed 5 bases and J 4 bases; nucleotides not matched to a gene: 10. Germline V gene data show CDR1 as SGHVS and CDR2 as FNYEAQ. CDR3 length: 17 amino acids. The CDR3 is CASSPAGTSGDYNEQFF. The CDR3 DNA sequence: TGTGCCAGCAGCCCAGCCGGGACTAGCGGAGATTACAATGAGCAGTTCTTC.

This sequence joins TRBV25-1 and TRBJ2-2, with TRBD2 identical over 13 bases. CDR3 length: 16 residues. Germline loops: CDR1 MGHDK, CDR2 SYGVNS. Trimming at V came to 7 bases and at J to 5 bases, leaving 7 bases not matched to a gene. CDR3 protein: CASKTTSGGATGELFF. CDR3 in DNA: TGTGCCAGCAAAACTACTAGCGGGGGGGCAACCGGGGAGCTGTTTTTT. Full variable domain (outside the CDR3, taken from reference TRBV25-1 and TRBJ2-2): EADIYQTPRYLVIGTGKKITLECSQTMGHDKMYWYQQDPGMELHLIHYSYGVNSTEKGDLSSESTVSRIRTEHFPLTLESARPSHTSQYLCASKTTSGGATGELFFGEGSRLTVL.

As DNA, the CDR3 is TGTGCCAGCAGCTCCGCTAGCGGGGGAATCTACAATGAGCAGTTCTTC. Encoded protein: CASSSASGGIYNEQFF. V and J are TRBV7-3 and TRBJ2-1; 10 bases line up with TRBD2. Germline-derived CDR1 and CDR2 are SGHTA and FQGTGA. The CDR3 is 16 amino acids. V lost 4 bases and J lost 3; bases outside the gene matches: 6.

The chain is built from TRBV29-1 and TRBJ2-1; TRBD2 matches 11 bases. The J segment lost 3 bases and the V segment lost 4 bases, leaving 17 bases of the junction unmatched. The CDR3 is made up of 19 amino acids. From germline, CDR1 is SQVTM and CDR2 ANQGSEA. CDR3 in amino acids: CSVAGVIISGGALYNEQFF. The DNA of the CDR3 is TGCAGCGTTGCGGGGGTTATTATTAGCGGGGGGGCCCTCTACAATGAGCAGTTCTTC.

The V gene is TRBV27, the J gene TRBJ1-2, with 7 bases identical to TRBD1. Per germline, CDR1 MNHEY and CDR2 SMNVEV (reference sequence). The trim removed 0 bases at V and 4 bases at J, leaving 8 bases unmatched. The CDR3 sequence is 16 residues long. CDR3 loop: CASSLSGRQGSYGYTF. The CDR3 DNA reads TGTGCCAGCAGTTTATCGGGTCGACAGGGATCCTATGGCTACACCTTC.

The rearrangement links TRBV14 to TRBJ2-2; weak D call: TRBD2 (6 bases). V shed 1 base and J shed 4 bases, with 10 bases lying between them. CDR1 and CDR2 (germline): SGHDN, FVKESK. The CDR3 covers 15 residues. CDR3 amino acids: CASSQVAGSTGELFF. The CDR3 DNA is TGTGCCAGCAGCCAAGTGGCGGGAAGCACCGGGGAGCTGTTTTTT.

The chain recombines TRBV5-1 with TRBJ2-3; TRBD2 matches 8 bases. Germline CDR1 SGHRS, CDR2 YFSETQ. J lost 2 bases, V lost 2 bases, and 13 bases had no gene match. This CDR3 is built from 18 residues. CDR3 sequence reads: CASSFPRDSGTLTDTQYF. In DNA form, the CDR3 reads TGCGCCAGCAGCTTCCCCCGTGATAGCGGGACCCTCACAGATACGCAGTATTTT.

J is TRBJ2-1 and V is TRBV7-9; 7 bases align to TRBD2. Germline CDR1 is SEHNR and CDR2 is FQNEAQ (reference sequence). The CDR3 is 16 residues long. The V and J ends lost 1 base and 4 bases, in that order; junction bases with no gene match: 7. This chain's CDR3 is CASSLDLSGGYNEQFF. CDR3 in DNA: TGTGCCAGCAGCTTAGATCTTTCGGGGGGATACAATGAGCAGTTCTTC.

J is TRBJ2-7 and V is TRBV5-1; possible D gene TRBD1, 5 bases. CDR3 length: 14 residues. Trimming cost V 0 bases and J 3 bases, with 10 bases left between them. CDR1 SGHRS and CDR2 YFSETQ come from the germline V gene. The chain's CDR3 is CASSLAPTDYEQYF. The CDR3, as DNA: TGCGCCAGCAGCTTGGCCCCGACAGACTACGAGCAGTACTTC. Looking up the rest from reference TRBV5-1 and TRBJ2-7 gives the full variable domain: KAGVTQTPRYLIKTRGQQVTLSCSPISGHRSVSWYQQTPGQGLQFLFEYFSETQRNKGNFPGRFSGRQFSNSRSEMNVSTLELGDSALYLCASSLAPTDYEQYFGPGTRLTVT.

The chain is built from TRBV6-6 and TRBJ2-1; a possible D gene is TRBD2 (6 bases). The CDR3 runs to 15 residues. Germline loops: CDR1 MNHNY, CDR2 SVGAGI (reference sequence). The V end lost 5 bases, the J end lost 8 bases, and 19 bases lay between the germline ends. CDR3 amino acids: CASSLDRGSRDEQFF. CDR3 nucleotide sequence: TGTGCCAGCAGTCTCGATCGGGGGAGTAGGGATGAGCAGTTCTTC.

The rearrangement joins TRBV6-5 to TRBJ2-7, with 9 positions matching TRBD1. V dropped 5 bases and J dropped 5; count of bases not matched to a gene: 1. The length of the CDR3 is 12 residues. CDR1 is MNHEY, CDR2 SVGAGI, per germline. This chain's CDR3 is CASSRQGDEQYF. The CDR3 DNA reads as TGTGCCAGCAGTAGACAGGGGGACGAGCAGTACTTC.

The chain has TRBV7-9 and TRBJ2-5; 9 bases line up with TRBD2. This CDR3 has 15 amino acids. Trimming at V came to 11 bases and at J to 2 bases, leaving 12 bases not matched to a gene. The V gene's germline CDR1 is SEHNR and CDR2 FQNEAQ (reference sequence). The CDR3 region has the DNA TGTGCCTCCCGTCTGGGAGCGGGGGGACAAGAGACCCAGTACTTC. It translates to CASRLGAGGQETQYF. Together with reference TRBV7-9 and TRBJ2-5, the CDR3 gives the full variable domain: DTGVSQNPRHKITKRGQNVTFRCDPISEHNRLYWYRQTLGQGPEFLTYFQNEAQLEKSRLLSDRFSAERPKGSFSTLEIQRTEQGDSAMYLCASRLGAGGQETQYFGPGTRLLVL.